A single sample is the source of the 20 T cell receptor beta chains below, sequenced in a study of CD8 T cells in ankylosing spondylitis. TCRdb fed the 5' RACE reads into MiXCR, producing one record per CDR3 protein. The data show about 130,000 distinct CDR3 sequences, more than 5.5% seen once. Sequenced: blood, either unsorted or a sorted T cell fraction (not recorded which). These receptors all stem from a female donor with ankylosing spondylitis or in good health (not recorded which).

Many counts were recorded for this clonotype. The gene calls are TRBV12-3 or TRBV12-4 and TRBJ1-5, with a weak D call TRBD1 (6 bases). Trimming cost V 5 bases and J 4 bases, with 15 bases left between them. The CDR3 totals 15 residues. CDR3 coding DNA: TGTGCCAGCAGTGCGGGGGCGAGGCGTAATCAGCCCCAGCATTTT. Protein product: CASSAGARRNQPQHF.

This clonotype appeared a few times. This chain joins TRBV27 and TRBJ2-3, with D possibly TRBD1 on 6 matching bases. The CDR3 extends over 17 amino acids. The ends were cut back, 4 bases at V and 0 bases at J, with 17 bases in the middle. Germline loops: CDR1 MNHEY, CDR2 SMNVEV (reference sequence). CDR3 bases: TGTGCCAGCAGTTCAAACCAAGGGACACTAAGCACAGATACGCAGTATTTT. It yields the protein CASSSNQGTLSTDTQYF.

Ten or more counts support this clonotype. The chain couples TRBV5-1 to TRBJ2-2; TRBD2 agrees at 7 bases. The CDR3 covers 19 residues. CDR1 SGHRS and CDR2 YFSETQ come from the germline V gene. Trimming cost V 3 bases and J 0 bases; bases outside gene matches: 14. In DNA form, the CDR3 reads TGCGCCAGCAGCTCGAGAAGCGGGGCATCATACGCGAACACCGGGGAGCTGTTTTTT. It is translated as CASSSRSGASYANTGELFF.

In its sample, this clonotype was seen many times. The chain carries TRBV6-6 and TRBJ1-1; 7 positions agree with TRBD1. The junction had 1 base not matched to a gene; V was cut back by 4 bases and J by 2 bases. The CDR3 length is 13 residues. CDR1 and CDR2 (germline): MNHNY, SVGAGI (reference sequence). The CDR3, as DNA: TGTGCCAGCAGTTGGGACAGCAACACTGAAGCTTTCTTT. Translation gives CASSWDSNTEAFF.

The J gene is TRBJ2-6, the V gene TRBV11-2; D unresolved. From germline, CDR1 is SGHAT and CDR2 FQNNGV. The CDR3 covers 15 residues. V was cut by 2 bases and J by 0 bases, with 5 bases left in between. The CDR3 DNA reads as TGTGCCAGCAGCTTAAACCCCTCTGGGGCCAACGTCCTGACTTTC. This sequence encodes CASSLNPSGANVLTF.

The table lists this clonotype with many counts. This chain uses TRBV29-1 with TRBJ1-2; 8 bases match TRBD1. Germline CDR1 reads SQVTM; CDR2 reads ANQGSEA. With 8 bases clipped from V and 7 bases from J, the junction kept 12 bases outside the gene matches. There are 13 residues in the CDR3. The CDR3 protein is CSILSTGVFGYTF. CDR3 bases: TGCAGCATTCTGTCGACAGGGGTTTTTGGCTACACCTTC.

This clonotype occurred many times. This chain joins TRBV15 and TRBJ2-2; 14 bases are shared with TRBD2. J gave up 6 bases and V 4 bases, and 4 bases lay outside the gene matches. This CDR3 contains 16 residues. Germline V gene lookup returns CDR1 LNHNV and CDR2 YYDKDF (reference sequence). CDR3 region: CATSTTSGGASGELFF. The DNA of the CDR3 is TGTGCCACCAGCACGACTAGCGGGGGGGCATCCGGGGAGCTGTTTTTT.

This clonotype came up many times. The chain joins TRBV27 to TRBJ2-3; D is ambiguous. Germline CDR1 and CDR2: MNHEY and SMNVEV (reference sequence). Trimming pared 5 bases from V and 4 bases from J, leaving 7 bases between. The CDR3 spans 12 residues. The CDR3 sequence is CASSPSADTQYF. The DNA for the CDR3 is TGTGCCAGCAGTCCAAGCGCAGATACGCAGTATTTT.

This clonotype was detected ten times or more. The chain joins TRBV28 to TRBJ2-3; 7 nucleotides align to TRBD2. Germline lookup yields CDR1 MDHEN and CDR2 SYDVKM. V lost 2 bases to trimming and J lost 2 bases; unmatched junction nucleotides: 7. The CDR3 is 16 residues long. CDR3 in amino acids: CASSLTPGGITDTQYF. The CDR3, as DNA: TGTGCCAGCAGTTTAACGCCGGGGGGAATCACAGATACGCAGTATTTT.

The chain couples TRBV3-1 to TRBJ2-3; 13 bases align to TRBD2. The CDR3 totals 15 residues. Germline V gene sequence: CDR1 LGHDT, CDR2 YNNKEL (reference sequence). The junction had 12 bases not matched to a gene; V was cut back by 11 bases and J by 7 bases. CDR3 in DNA: TGTGCCTGCTGCCTCCGGACTAGCGGGGGCCATACGCAGTATTTT. Amino acids: CACCLRTSGGHTQYF.

The chain has TRBV27 and TRBJ1-2; 11 positions match TRBD1. V dropped 6 bases and J dropped 8; count of bases not matched to a gene: 8. Looked up from germline, CDR1 is MNHEY and CDR2 is SMNVEV (reference sequence). The CDR3 is 14 residues long. The CDR3 DNA sequence: TGTGCCAGCAGCCCAGGACAGGGGGCGCACGGCTACACCTTC. Translation: CASSPGQGAHGYTF.

This clonotype was seen ten or more times. The CDR3 reads CASRKQGARSQPQHF. DNA for the CDR3: TGTGCCAGCAGGAAACAGGGGGCGCGGAGTCAGCCCCAGCATTTT. The chain carries TRBV28 and TRBJ1-5; 9 nucleotides agree with TRBD1. Germline V CDR1 and CDR2: MDHEN, SYDVKM. V lost 6 bases, J lost 6 bases, and 9 bases stayed unmatched. This CDR3 region has 15 residues.

This clonotype was counted many times. The chain links TRBV12-3 or TRBV12-4 to TRBJ1-1; TRBD1 is a possible D gene (6 bases). The CDR3 sequence is 13 residues long. Trimming took 7 bases from V and 7 from J, leaving 16 bases between them. The CDR3 DNA reads TGTGCCAGCACCCCGACAGGAGGTAATGAAGCTTTCTTT. Translation gives CASTPTGGNEAFF.

This clonotype was detected many times. CDR3 DNA sequence: TGTGCCAGCAACCCCGGAGGGAACACTGAAGCTTTCTTT. This gives the protein CASNPGGNTEAFF. The V gene is TRBV6-1, the J gene TRBJ1-1; no reliable D call. The germline gives CDR1 MNHNS, CDR2 SASEGT. The CDR3 consists of 13 residues. Trimming took 7 bases from V and 1 from J, leaving 10 bases between them.

This clonotype was observed a few times. This chain connects TRBV30 to TRBJ1-1; the D is unclear. Between the trimmed V and J ends, which lost 1 base and 3 bases, there was a span of 15 bases. This CDR3 contains 15 residues. Germline lookup yields CDR1 GTSNPN and CDR2 SVGIG (reference sequence). The CDR3 DNA follows: TGTGCCTGGAGTGCCCGGGAGGGAGGGCACACTGAAGCTTTCTTT. It yields the protein CAWSAREGGHTEAFF.

This clonotype was counted many times. The CDR3 region is CASVHRDLAEAFF. CDR3 coding DNA: TGTGCCAGCGTGCACAGGGATTTGGCTGAAGCTTTCTTT. The V gene is TRBV21-1, the J gene TRBJ1-1. TRBV21-1 is given as a pseudogene. This CDR3 region has 13 residues.

The chain is built from TRBV6-1 and TRBJ1-2; no reliable D call. Per germline, CDR1 MNHNS and CDR2 SASEGT. The CDR3 is made up of 14 amino acids. Deletions cut 8 bases from V and 5 bases from J, with 18 bases between. The DNA of the CDR3 is TGTGCCAGCTCATTAGAGGGCCCATTTTATGGCTACACCTTC. Its protein is CASSLEGPFYGYTF.

A few counts support this clonotype. The chain uses TRBV7-2 and TRBJ2-7; 11 nucleotides match TRBD1. Germline lookup yields CDR1 SGHTA and CDR2 FQGNSA. The CDR3 totals 12 residues. With 8 bases clipped from V and 6 bases from J, the junction kept 3 bases outside the gene matches. CDR3 sequence reads: CASGQGASEQYF. Here the CDR3 DNA reads TGTGCCAGCGGACAGGGGGCTTCCGAGCAGTACTTC.

This clonotype was recorded many times. V gene TRBV29-1 combines with J gene TRBJ2-3, with 8 positions matching TRBD2. CDR1 SQVTM and CDR2 ANQGSEA come from the germline V gene. With V trimmed by 3 bases and J by 6 bases, 11 bases remained unmatched. The CDR3 has 15 amino acids. CDR3 DNA: TGCAGCGTTGATGGACTAGCCCCGGTCCGGGATACGCAGTATTTT. It encodes CSVDGLAPVRDTQYF.

This clonotype has at least ten counts. The V call is TRBV5-1, the J call TRBJ2-1; tentative D call: TRBD2 (5 bases). This CDR3 has 15 residues. Trimming left V 4 bases short and J 4 bases short, with 15 bases between. Germline V gives CDR1 SGHRS, CDR2 YFSETQ. In DNA, the CDR3 is TGCGCCAGCAGCCCAAAGAGGGCCCCTTACAATGAGCAGTTCTTC. The encoded protein is CASSPKRAPYNEQFF.